This T cell receptor (beta chain) originates from a study of immune characterization of retroperitoneal liposarcoma. Per the germline V gene, CDR1 is SGHVS and CDR2 is FNYEAQ. The CDR3 extends over 13 amino acids. This clonotype was seen a few times. One end of the junction fails to match germline, which may point to a read error. TCRdb processed the PCR reads anew with MiXCR; each CDR3 protein has one entry. The repertoire holds fewer than 6,000 distinct CDR3 sequences, with around 33% as singletons. The chain combines TRBV7-6 with TRBJ2-1; the match to TRBD1 covers 7 bases. The J call is uncertain, as TRBJ2-7 better fits the DNA end. The TCR originated in a female donor with retroperitoneal liposarcoma. The sample was tumor tissue. The CDR3 here is CASSQDRFGEQYF. CDR3 nucleotides: TGTGCTAGCAGCCAGGACAGGTTCGGTGAGCAGTACTTC.